The sequence of this T cell receptor beta chain was determined in a study of tumor-infiltrating lymphocytes in primary liver carcinoma. Note on this clonotype: A junction boundary mismatches the germline segment, possibly from a read error.

Making TCR beta cDNA involved around 500 ng total RNA and a constant-region primer. Libraries covering TCR beta were generated through three nested multiplex PCR rounds (using a slightly modified ARM-PCR). Each CDR3 protein is one row after TCRdb ran MiXCR on the multiplex PCR reads. The table records approximately 330,000 distinct CDR3 sequences, approximately 65% of them present only once. Unsorted whole blood served as the source of blood RNA, and germline DNA was extracted as well. Source material: peripheral blood. The sequence was collected from a man aged 40-50 years with primary liver carcinoma and hepatitis B virus infection.

The CDR3 DNA is TGCGCCAGCACTATGGACAGGACTAAAAACATTCAGTATTTC. The encoded protein is CASTMDRTKNIQYF. The V call is TRBV5-1, the J call TRBJ2-4, with D possibly being TRBD1 (7 bases). CDR3 length: 14 amino acids. The germline V gene encodes CDR1 SGHRS and CDR2 YFSETQ.